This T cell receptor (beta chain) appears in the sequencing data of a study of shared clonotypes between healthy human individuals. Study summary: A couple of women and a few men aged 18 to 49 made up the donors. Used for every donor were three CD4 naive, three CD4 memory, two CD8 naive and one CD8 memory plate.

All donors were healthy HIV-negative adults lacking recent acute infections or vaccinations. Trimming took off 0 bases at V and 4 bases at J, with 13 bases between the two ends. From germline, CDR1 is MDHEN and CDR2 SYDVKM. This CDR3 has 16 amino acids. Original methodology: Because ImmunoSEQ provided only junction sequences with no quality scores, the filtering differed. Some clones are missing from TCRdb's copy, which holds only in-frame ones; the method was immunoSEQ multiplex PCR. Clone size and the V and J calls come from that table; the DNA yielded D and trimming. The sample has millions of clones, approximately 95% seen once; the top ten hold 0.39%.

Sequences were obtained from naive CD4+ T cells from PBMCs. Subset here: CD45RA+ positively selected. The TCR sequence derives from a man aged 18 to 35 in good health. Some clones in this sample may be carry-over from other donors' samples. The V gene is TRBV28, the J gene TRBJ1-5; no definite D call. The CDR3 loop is CASSLWGWAENQPQHF. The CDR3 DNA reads TGTGCCAGCAGTTTATGGGGGTGGGCAGAGAATCAGCCCCAGCATTTT.